This TCR beta chain was observed in a study of T cell responses to AZD1222 COVID-19 vaccine. Study-wide results and limits: Clonal diversity was possibly underestimated; the donors were predominantly white British and more often female.

Germline V gene sequence: CDR1 LNHDA, CDR2 SQIVND (reference sequence). The CDR3 consists of 19 residues. V shed 3 bases, J shed 0 bases, and the junction held 12 bases outside the gene matches. This clone was recorded once. Its target is unknown. The data were produced by immunoSEQ multiplex PCR, yet TCRdb's version contains in-frame clones alone and is incomplete. Among 190,000 or so clones listed, 80% to 95% were seen once. This material consisted of peripheral blood, taken 28 days after the second AZD1222 dose. This sequence joins TRBV19 and TRBJ2-1; 9 bases agree with TRBD1. This receptor was obtained from an adult who received the AZD1222 COVID-19 vaccine. The CDR3 nucleotides read TGTGCCAGTAGTATGGGGACAGGGCGATTGACTAGCTCCTACAATGAGCAGTTCTTC. Translation: CASSMGTGRLTSSYNEQFF.